Listed below are T cell receptor beta chains from one sample, sequenced in a study of blood T cell repertoires in COVID-19. Clones were read by immunoSEQ multiplex PCR, and TCRdb kept only the in-frame ones, dropping some. The table includes around 260,000 clones, about nine tenths detected once. Sequencing was performed on peripheral blood. Receptor source: a man in his fifties or sixties who had recovered from COVID-19. Each CDR3 is given with its conserved first and last residue. D genes are given only for firm matches. Where a row states a size, it is once, few, many or the class of an expanded clone; other rows omit it.

cdr3_aa: CASSRDRGQWFYTF
v_call: TRBV5-6
clone_size: NA
d_call: TRBD1

cdr3_aa: CAISDGGEAFF
v_call: TRBV10-3
clone_size: NA
d_call: NA

cdr3_aa: CASSLSVGQGNTGELFF
v_call: TRBV27
clone_size: NA
d_call: TRBD1

cdr3_aa: CASSATRAPVYGYTF
v_call: TRBV3-1/TRBV3-2
clone_size: once
d_call: NA

cdr3_aa: CASSYGGVRSYEQYF
v_call: TRBV14
clone_size: NA
d_call: NA

cdr3_aa: CASSLSQSNTGELFF
v_call: TRBV7-3
clone_size: NA
d_call: NA

cdr3_aa: CASSLKAVNYGNTEAFF
v_call: TRBV7-9
clone_size: NA
d_call: NA

cdr3_aa: CASSKSGLAGGPVPPIQYF
v_call: TRBV21-1
clone_size: NA
d_call: NA

cdr3_aa: CATSRGKPGQGYEQYF
v_call: TRBV15
clone_size: NA
d_call: TRBD1

cdr3_aa: CASSQDGGSSYEQYF
v_call: TRBV4-2
clone_size: NA
d_call: NA

cdr3_aa: CASSRGDNSRGDEQYF
v_call: TRBV9
clone_size: NA
d_call: NA

cdr3_aa: CASSYPRPGELFF
v_call: TRBV6-5
clone_size: NA
d_call: NA

cdr3_aa: CASSFLFNEKLFF
v_call: TRBV27
clone_size: NA
d_call: NA

cdr3_aa: CASSLQGAETQYF
v_call: TRBV7-9
clone_size: NA
d_call: TRBD1

cdr3_aa: CASSGGLNTEAFF
v_call: TRBV9
clone_size: NA
d_call: NA

cdr3_aa: CASSDGGFEFF
v_call: TRBV6-1
clone_size: NA
d_call: NA

cdr3_aa: CARNSGAGANVLTF
v_call: TRBV2
clone_size: NA
d_call: NA

cdr3_aa: CASSPTPTAGGTEAFF
v_call: TRBV18
clone_size: once
d_call: NA

cdr3_aa: CASSPPGSGVSNEQFF
v_call: TRBV7-3
clone_size: NA
d_call: TRBD2

cdr3_aa: CASSQDLLATKNNEQFF
v_call: TRBV3-1/TRBV3-2
clone_size: NA
d_call: NA

cdr3_aa: CASSLFRPGGSGANVLTF
v_call: TRBV6-6
clone_size: NA
d_call: TRBD1

cdr3_aa: CASKTGVLTDTQYF
v_call: TRBV6-5
clone_size: NA
d_call: TRBD1

cdr3_aa: CASSLVGTIVPYEQYF
v_call: TRBV7-2
clone_size: NA
d_call: TRBD2

cdr3_aa: CASSGAGQGNTEAFF
v_call: TRBV9
clone_size: NA
d_call: TRBD1

cdr3_aa: CASRIRWGQGISGELFF
v_call: TRBV27
clone_size: NA
d_call: TRBD1

cdr3_aa: CASSFSFTINYGYTF
v_call: TRBV5-4
clone_size: NA
d_call: NA

cdr3_aa: CASSIPIGGANEKLFF
v_call: TRBV19
clone_size: NA
d_call: NA

cdr3_aa: CASSQDLWVGQVDGYTF
v_call: TRBV4-1
clone_size: NA
d_call: TRBD1

cdr3_aa: CASSPQRGGETQYF
v_call: TRBV18
clone_size: NA
d_call: TRBD2

cdr3_aa: CASSLSGGAAGELFF
v_call: TRBV11-1
clone_size: NA
d_call: TRBD2

cdr3_aa: CASSLTGSYTEAFF
v_call: TRBV5-1
clone_size: few
d_call: NA

cdr3_aa: CARSLGTGGFNTGELFF
v_call: TRBV7-5
clone_size: NA
d_call: NA

cdr3_aa: CASSLTGELFF
v_call: TRBV7-3
clone_size: NA
d_call: NA

cdr3_aa: CASSAGQETQYF
v_call: TRBV5-1
clone_size: NA
d_call: NA

cdr3_aa: CASSRAGTANYGYTF
v_call: TRBV7-2
clone_size: NA
d_call: TRBD1

cdr3_aa: CASSAVTKRTEAFF
v_call: TRBV2
clone_size: once
d_call: NA

cdr3_aa: CASVPDIGAPQHF
v_call: TRBV12-5
clone_size: NA
d_call: NA

cdr3_aa: CASSLRTSSSYEQYF
v_call: TRBV13
clone_size: NA
d_call: NA

cdr3_aa: CSATNEQFF
v_call: TRBV20-1
clone_size: NA
d_call: NA

cdr3_aa: CASGRDRGNSPLHF
v_call: TRBV27
clone_size: NA
d_call: TRBD1

cdr3_aa: CAWTSIGGRRTEAFF
v_call: TRBV30
clone_size: NA
d_call: NA

cdr3_aa: CASLQGARNEQFF
v_call: TRBV6-6
clone_size: NA
d_call: TRBD1

cdr3_aa: CASSFSGGGFDPAKNIQYF
v_call: TRBV27
clone_size: NA
d_call: TRBD2

cdr3_aa: CASSDFQASKNEQYF
v_call: TRBV10-1
clone_size: NA
d_call: NA

cdr3_aa: CAWNRGQNTEAFF
v_call: TRBV30
clone_size: few
d_call: NA

cdr3_aa: CASSLRGQRYEQYF
v_call: TRBV5-8
clone_size: NA
d_call: TRBD1

cdr3_aa: CASSDDMGGTKNTEAFF
v_call: TRBV6-1
clone_size: once
d_call: NA

cdr3_aa: CASSPSGDSVYGYTF
v_call: TRBV18
clone_size: NA
d_call: NA

cdr3_aa: CASSFLGGLPVYNEQFF
v_call: TRBV7-8
clone_size: NA
d_call: NA

cdr3_aa: CASSSSGVNYGYTF
v_call: TRBV9
clone_size: NA
d_call: NA

cdr3_aa: CASSSLALAGERDTQYF
v_call: TRBV11-2
clone_size: NA
d_call: TRBD2

cdr3_aa: CASGRRGPYGYTF
v_call: TRBV6-5
clone_size: once
d_call: TRBD1

cdr3_aa: CASSPPNRRPTNEKLFF
v_call: TRBV18
clone_size: NA
d_call: NA

cdr3_aa: CASSPAGQASGYTF
v_call: TRBV7-2
clone_size: NA
d_call: NA